These 29 T cell receptor beta chains share one sample of origin, sequenced in a study of spatial heterogeneity in lung cancer. Via MiXCR, TCRdb re-called the 5' RACE reads, giving one row per CDR3 protein. The sample yields around 87,000 distinct CDR3 sequences, more than 10% seen once. As to time point: sample taken at primary tumor resection. Sequences were derived from PBMCs, sampled at surgery. These receptors originate from a male donor with early-stage non-small cell lung cancer.

This clonotype showed up just a few times. The chain has TRBV10-3 and TRBJ2-2; no reliable D call. The CDR3 spans 15 residues. Trimming took 6 bases from V and 2 from J, leaving 13 bases between them. CDR1 ENHRY and CDR2 SYGVKD come from the germline V gene. CDR3 sequence reads: CAISLDGENTGELFF. The CDR3 DNA sequence: TGTGCCATCAGCCTGGACGGTGAAAACACCGGGGAGCTGTTTTTT.

This clonotype was seen ten or more times. V is TRBV7-9 and J is TRBJ2-7, with a possible D match to TRBD1 (6 bases). CDR3 size: 14 residues. Trimming took 2 bases from V and 2 from J, leaving 10 bases between them. Germline V gives CDR1 SEHNR, CDR2 FQNEAQ (reference sequence). Written as DNA, the CDR3 is TGTGCCAGCAGCTTATCAGGGGCGGCCTACGAGCAGTACTTC. It specifies CASSLSGAAYEQYF.

This rearrangement joins TRBV5-6 to TRBJ1-5; D is possibly TRBD1 (5 bases). V shed 3 bases and J shed 5 bases, with 12 bases lying between them. CDR1 SGHDT and CDR2 YYEEEE come from the germline V gene. This CDR3 region has 14 residues. The CDR3: CASSSNRLDQPQHF. The CDR3 region has the DNA TGTGCCAGCAGCTCCAACAGGTTAGATCAGCCCCAGCATTTT.

V is TRBV20-1 and J is TRBJ2-1, with D perhaps TRBD2 (6 bases). Germline lookup yields CDR1 DFQATT and CDR2 SNEGSKA (reference sequence). V was clipped by 5 bases and J by 3 bases, with 11 bases between them. The CDR3 is made up of 13 amino acids. DNA for the CDR3: TGCAGTGCTGGGGAGGTAAACTACAATGAGCAGTTCTTC. Its protein product is CSAGEVNYNEQFF.

This clonotype was observed at least ten times. This chain connects TRBV2 to TRBJ1-6; D is uncertain. The V end was cut by 5 bases, the J end by 9 bases, with 11 bases between. The CDR3 runs to 13 residues. Germline V gene sequence: CDR1 SNHLY, CDR2 FYNNEI. The CDR3 is CASSPRPGSPLHF. The CDR3 nucleotides are TGTGCCAGCAGTCCTAGGCCGGGTTCACCCCTCCACTTT.

The rearrangement links TRBV6-5 to TRBJ2-2; the match to TRBD1 covers 8 bases. This CDR3 is built from 15 residues. Unmatched junction bases numbered 7, after V lost 5 bases and J lost 5 bases. Germline V lookup: CDR1 MNHEY, CDR2 SVGAGI. The CDR3, as DNA: TGTGCCAGCAGTGGTGACAGGGGAGGAACCGGGGAGCTGTTTTTT. Protein: CASSGDRGGTGELFF.

The V call is TRBV7-2, the J call TRBJ2-5; D not certain. The germline V gene has CDR1 SGHTA and CDR2 FQGNSA. This CDR3 comprises 16 residues. Deletions cut 3 bases from V and 1 base from J, with 15 bases between. CDR3 in amino acids: CASSLGSLRPQETQYF. The CDR3 region has the DNA TGTGCCAGCAGCTTGGGTAGCTTACGGCCCCAAGAGACCCAGTACTTC.

This clonotype was recorded a few times. The J gene is TRBJ2-2, the V gene TRBV7-3; D possibly corresponds to TRBD1 (5 bases). The germline CDR1 and CDR2 sequences are SGHTA and FQGTGA. V dropped 5 bases and J dropped 6 bases, with 13 bases sitting between them. This CDR3 has 14 amino acids. CDR3 region: CASSRITGSGELFF. DNA of the CDR3: TGTGCCAGCAGCCGCATTACAGGTTCCGGGGAGCTGTTTTTT.

DNA of the CDR3: TGTGCCAGCAGCAGAGACAGTGGTCGGGCTTTCTTT. This gives the protein CASSRDSGRAFF. The chain recombines TRBV7-2 with TRBJ1-1, with TRBD1 as a possible D gene (5 bases). The CDR3 loop spans 12 amino acids. Trimming stripped 5 bases from V and 11 bases from J, with 15 bases between. Germline CDR1 SGHTA, CDR2 FQGNSA.

The chain recombines TRBV11-2 with TRBJ2-2; D is unclear. Germline loops: CDR1 SGHAT, CDR2 FQNNGV. The CDR3 contains 13 residues. The V end lost 2 bases, the J end lost 4 bases, and 5 bases lay between the germline ends. The CDR3 coding sequence is TGTGCCAGCAGCTTACAGGTCACCGGGGAGCTGTTTTTT. It is translated as CASSLQVTGELFF.

V and J are TRBV20-1 and TRBJ2-7, with 7 bases matching TRBD1. The V and J ends lost 6 bases and 5 bases, in that order; junction bases with no gene match: 7. CDR3 length: 12 amino acids. CDR1 is DFQATT and CDR2 is SNEGSKA in the germline V gene (reference sequence). The CDR3 here is CSAPDRIHEQYF. The CDR3 DNA follows: TGCAGTGCCCCGGACAGGATCCACGAGCAGTACTTC.

The chain has TRBV20-1 and TRBJ2-7, with TRBD2 matching 10 bases. The CDR3 is 14 residues long. CDR1 DFQATT and CDR2 SNEGSKA come from the germline V gene (reference sequence). V trimming: 2 bases; J trimming: 7 bases; junction bases outside the gene matches: 8. As DNA, the CDR3 is TGCAGTGCTAGAAAGAGCGGGAGGGCCGGGGAGCAGTACTTC. It is translated as CSARKSGRAGEQYF.

In this sample, this clonotype turned up a few times. The CDR3 bases are TGCAGTGCTGGCCCTGCCGGGGGGGCTCTAGATACGCAGTATTTT. It yields the protein CSAGPAGGALDTQYF. This sequence joins TRBV20-1 and TRBJ2-3; 8 bases fit TRBD2. This CDR3 region has 15 residues. Germline trimming cut 5 bases from V and 5 bases from J; bases unmatched to any gene: 12. CDR1 is DFQATT, CDR2 SNEGSKA, per germline (reference sequence).

There are many counts of this clonotype. Here the CDR3 DNA reads TGCAGTGCTACACCACCGACAGGTCCTAAAGACATTCAGTACTTC. This encodes CSATPPTGPKDIQYF. The chain is built from TRBV20-1 and TRBJ2-4; TRBD1 is a possible D gene (6 bases). V lost 4 bases and J 8 bases, leaving 21 bases between the germline ends. The CDR3 is made up of 15 amino acids. CDR1 DFQATT and CDR2 SNEGSKA come from the germline V gene (reference sequence).

This clonotype was picked up one time. This chain uses TRBV5-1 with TRBJ2-7; D unclear. V was pared by 0 bases and J by 3 bases, with 7 bases between. Germline V gene sequence: CDR1 SGHRS, CDR2 YFSETQ. CDR3 size: 13 residues. This CDR3 reads CASSLDPGYEQYF. In nucleotides, the CDR3 is TGCGCCAGCAGCTTGGACCCAGGCTACGAGCAGTACTTC.

The chain has TRBV15 and TRBJ2-1, with D possibly matching TRBD1 (7 bases). Germline CDR1 is LNHNV and CDR2 is YYDKDF (reference sequence). The CDR3 has 14 amino acids. V gave up 5 bases and J gave up 4 bases, with 12 bases separating them. The CDR3: CATSPGGSYNEQFF. CDR3 DNA sequence: TGTGCCACCAGCCCAGGGGGGTCGTACAATGAGCAGTTCTTC.

In this sample, this clonotype turned up many times. The chain links TRBV5-1 to TRBJ1-4; TRBD1 agrees at 7 bases. With 4 bases clipped from V and 4 bases from J, the junction kept 4 bases outside the gene matches. CDR3 length equals 14 residues. Germline V gene sequence: CDR1 SGHRS, CDR2 YFSETQ. In DNA form, the CDR3 reads TGCGCCAGCAGCAGGGACAGTCTTAATGAAAAACTGTTTTTT. Its protein product is CASSRDSLNEKLFF.

This clonotype was seen many times. The chain joins TRBV6-2 or TRBV6-3 to TRBJ1-5; 7 bases map to TRBD1. The ends lost 10 bases at V and 3 bases at J; junction bases unmatched: 3. The CDR3 has 12 residues. Germline V lookup: CDR1 MNHEY, CDR2 SVGEGT. CDR3 DNA: TGTGCCACAGGGACAGTCAATCAGCCCCAGCATTTT. Translated: CATGTVNQPQHF.

J is TRBJ2-3 and V is TRBV6-2 or TRBV6-3; TRBD1 matches 8 bases. J gave up 6 bases and V 7 bases, and 12 bases lay outside the gene matches. Germline assignment: CDR1 MNHEY and CDR2 SVGEGT. This CDR3 has 15 amino acids. The DNA of the CDR3 is TGTGCCAGCACTAGGAAGGGACAGGCGAGGGATACGCAGTATTTT. Amino acids: CASTRKGQARDTQYF.

This chain links TRBV6-2 or TRBV6-3 with TRBJ2-7; the match to TRBD1 covers 7 bases. CDR3 size: 17 residues. Germline loops: CDR1 MNHEY, CDR2 SVGEGT. Trimming took 5 bases from V and 2 from J; bases not matched to a gene: 15. The CDR3 nucleotides read TGTGCCAGCAGTACAAATACCGGGACAGCTATCCCCTACGAGCAGTACTTC. This encodes CASSTNTGTAIPYEQYF.

This clonotype has only a few counts. V is TRBV6-2 or TRBV6-3 and J is TRBJ2-1, with D possibly matching TRBD2 (7 bases). The CDR3 extends over 15 amino acids. The germline V gene encodes CDR1 MNHEY and CDR2 SVGEGT. V was cut by 6 bases and J by 4 bases, with 16 bases left in between. CDR3 protein: CASRPAGGQYNEQFF. CDR3 DNA: TGTGCCAGCAGGCCCGCCGGGGGGCAATACAATGAGCAGTTCTTC.

There are many counts of this clonotype. The V call is TRBV20-1, the J call TRBJ2-1; 8 positions agree with TRBD2. With V trimmed by 2 bases and J by 6 bases, 6 bases remained unmatched. CDR1 is DFQATT and CDR2 is SNEGSKA in the germline V gene (reference sequence). This CDR3 comprises 14 residues. CDR3 nucleotide sequence: TGCAGTGCTAGATCCGGACTAGCCGGCAATGAGCAGTTCTTC. Translation: CSARSGLAGNEQFF.

The chain recombines TRBV7-9 with TRBJ2-5, with no clear D. CDR1 and CDR2 (germline): SEHNR, FQNEAQ (reference sequence). CDR3 length equals 14 residues. V was shortened by 1 base and J by 3 bases, with 9 bases between the two germline ends. For the CDR3, the DNA is TGTGCCAGCAGCTTAGTGGGCGGTAAAGAGACCCAGTACTTC. Its translation: CASSLVGGKETQYF.

The chain has TRBV7-6 and TRBJ2-3; D possibly corresponds to TRBD1 (7 bases). The CDR3 contains 15 residues. Between the trimmed V and J ends, which lost 5 bases and 4 bases, there was a span of 16 bases. Looked up from germline, CDR1 is SGHVS and CDR2 is FNYEAQ. The DNA for the CDR3 is TGTGCCAGCAGCCCTCGACAGGGAGGTGCAGATACGCAGTATTTT. Encoded protein: CASSPRQGGADTQYF.

This clonotype has more than one count but fewer than ten. The rearrangement uses TRBV10-3 and TRBJ1-5; D is ambiguous. Trimming cost V 0 bases and J 7 bases, with 13 bases left between them. In germline, CDR1 is ENHRY, CDR2 SYGVKD. This CDR3 is built from 15 residues. CDR3: CAISESAPNGQPQHF. The CDR3 DNA sequence: TGTGCCATCAGTGAGTCGGCACCAAACGGACAGCCCCAGCATTTT.

This clonotype has just a few counts. The chain couples TRBV6-2 or TRBV6-3 to TRBJ1-5, with D possibly being TRBD1 (6 bases). This CDR3 is built from 13 residues. V lost 6 bases, J lost 11 bases, and 17 bases lay in between. Germline-derived CDR1 and CDR2 are MNHEY and SVGEGT. The CDR3 DNA reads as TGTGCCAGCAGAGGGACACCTTCTCCGGCCCAGCATTTT. Protein sequence: CASRGTPSPAQHF.

The chain joins TRBV12-3 or TRBV12-4 to TRBJ2-6, with D maybe TRBD2 (5 bases). The CDR3 is 15 residues long. V lost 4 bases and J lost 2, with 9 bases in between. The CDR3 sequence: CASSSRATGANVLTF. Written as DNA, the CDR3 is TGTGCCAGCAGTTCGAGGGCGACTGGGGCCAACGTCCTGACTTTC.

In this sample, this clonotype turned up a few times. The V gene is TRBV4-3, the J gene TRBJ1-1; D unresolved. Trimming took 1 base from V and 8 from J, leaving 11 bases between them. Germline V lookup: CDR1 LGHNA, CDR2 YSLEER. There are 13 residues in the CDR3. The DNA for the CDR3 is TGCGCCAGCAGCCAAGTTATTGGCAGGGAAGCTTTCTTT. This gives the protein CASSQVIGREAFF.

This clonotype was seen many times. Sequence at one end of the junction differs from germline and may be a read error. V gene TRBV7-7 combines with J gene TRBJ2-5; TRBD1 is a possible D gene (7 bases). This CDR3 is 15 amino acids long. Per germline, CDR1 SSHAT and CDR2 FNYEAQ (reference sequence). The CDR3 spells CASSLSSGDRETQYF. CDR3 nucleotides: TGTGCTAGCAGCTTGTCATCGGGGGACAGAGAGACCCAGTACTTC.